Detailed here is one T cell receptor (beta chain). What antigen it recognizes has not been identified. No much larger clone exists at a distance of one base, and base qualities are not known. Library method: the immunoSEQ multiplex PCR assay. TCRdb holds this immuneACCESS table with in-frame rearrangements only. Some clones are missing; in checked studies, unresolved V genes explain under half, and the rest has no known cause. This sample holds about 380,000 clones; more than 85% were observed only once. Approximately 0.02% of the sample goes to the ten largest clones. The record originates from a study of shared T cell receptors in the human thymus (dated by TCRdb to about 2021). The study in broad terms: The study investigated the way shared, self-reactive T-cell receptor alpha chains are produced in the human thymus.

The CDR3 goes from the cysteine to the phenylalanine over 13 residues. The only DNA kept is the CDR3, 39 bases in frame from the first base. CDR1 MDHEN and CDR2 SYDVKM are derived from the germline V gene. The germline V end is reduced by 4 bases and the J end by 6 bases; junction bases left unmatched: 4. The clonotype comes from a human donor. The chain employs TRBV28 and TRBJ2-7; 9 junctional bases match TRBD2. The sequenced material came from thymocytes. The base sequence is TGTGCCAGCAGTTACGAGCGGGAGGTCGAGCAGTACTTC. It translates as CASSYEREVEQYF.